A single sample is the source of the 3 T cell receptor beta chains below, sequenced in a study of blood T cell repertoires in COVID-19. TCRdb's copy holds only in-frame clones and misses some; the assay was immunoSEQ multiplex PCR. The table includes 65,000 or so clones, over 65% detected once. Source material: peripheral blood. The source of these receptors is a woman aged 70-85 years with acute or convalescent COVID-19.

The rearrangement links TRBV5-6 to TRBJ2-7, with D possibly TRBD1 on 6 matching bases. Germline V lookup: CDR1 SGHDT, CDR2 YYEEEE. The CDR3 has 15 residues. Deletions cut 6 bases from V and 5 bases from J, with 21 bases between. The CDR3 DNA follows: TGTGCCAGCAACCTCAGGGGTAGGGGTGTCCACGAGCAGTACTTC. Its protein is CASNLRGRGVHEQYF. Full variable domain (outside the CDR3, taken from reference TRBV5-6 and TRBJ2-7): DAGVTQSPTHLIKTRGQQVTLRCSPKSGHDTVSWYQQALGQGPQFIFQYYEEEERQRGNFPDRFSGHQFPNYSSELNVNALLLGDSALYLCASNLRGRGVHEQYFGPGTRLTVT.

The chain is built from TRBV27 and TRBJ2-1; perhaps TRBD1 as D (6 bases). CDR1 and CDR2 (germline): MNHEY, SMNVEV (reference sequence). Deletions cut 3 bases from V and 6 bases from J, with 9 bases between. The CDR3 sequence is 13 residues long. CDR3 coding DNA: TGTGCCAGCAGTTTGACAGGACCCAATGAGCAGTTCTTC. Amino acids: CASSLTGPNEQFF.

The chain is built from TRBV6-5 and TRBJ1-2; a possible D gene is TRBD1 (5 bases). Germline V gene lookup returns CDR1 MNHEY and CDR2 SVGAGI. The CDR3 has 14 residues. The germline V and J ends were trimmed by 10 bases and 4 bases, with 19 bases remaining between them. The CDR3 sequence is CATIGGGDRYGYTF. In DNA form, the CDR3 reads TGTGCCACCATCGGCGGGGGGGACCGCTATGGCTACACCTTC.